These 5 T cell receptor beta chains came from one sample sequenced in a study of T cell clonality in common variable immunodeficiency. Broader study findings: Fewer deletions and N-nucleotide insertions were reportedly seen in common variable immunodeficiency TCR beta sequences.

These receptors' antigens are unknown. Some clones are missing from TCRdb's copy, which holds only in-frame ones; the method was immunoSEQ multiplex PCR. Its table lists 8,000 or so clones. The material sequenced was peripheral blood mononuclear cells. These receptors all come from a human donor with common variable immunodeficiency.

Concerning this clone: The sequenced fragment ends 3 residues before the CDR3 boundary, so the rest is inferred from the germline J gene. The chain links TRBV18 to TRBJ2-5, with 8 bases identical to TRBD1. The CDR3 runs 15 residues. Germline V gives CDR1 KGHSH, CDR2 LQKENI. V trimming: 3 bases; J trimming: 3 bases; junction bases outside the gene matches: 6. The covered CDR3 bases are TGTGCCAGCTCACCGCTAAGGACAGGGAAAGAGACC. This sequence encodes CASSPLRTGKET. The complete CDR3 sequence is CASSPLRTGKETQYF.

As regards this clone: From the germline J gene comes the end of the CDR3, since the read stops 3 residues before it. The V and J genes are TRBV7-9 and TRBJ1-6; a possible D gene is TRBD1 (6 bases). Trimming pared 4 bases from V and 9 bases from J, leaving 16 bases between. This CDR3 is 15 amino acids long. The germline V gene encodes CDR1 SEHNR and CDR2 FQNEAQ (reference sequence). The covered CDR3 bases are TGTGCCAGCAGCTCAGGACAGAGGGTCATTTCACCC. This encodes CASSSGQRVISP. The full CDR3 is CASSSGQRVISPLHF. Drawing the rest from reference TRBV7-9 and TRBJ1-6, the complete variable domain is DTGVSQNPRHKITKRGQNVTFRCDPISEHNRLYWYRQTLGQGPEFLTYFQNEAQLEKSRLLSDRFSAERPKGSFSTLEIQRTEQGDSAMYLCASSSGQRVISPLHFGNGTRLTVT.

For this clone: The observed sequence ends 3 residues before the CDR3 terminus, with the missing tail filled in from the germline J gene. The chain links TRBV19 to TRBJ2-3; 8 bases align to TRBD2. Losses at the gene ends were 5 bases for V and 0 bases for J; bases not matched to a gene: 1. Germline CDR1 is LNHDA and CDR2 is SQIVND (reference sequence). There are 14 residues in the CDR3. The CDR3 DNA, read in part, is TGTGCCAGTAGTCGGGGGGGTAGCACAGATACG. Protein: CASSRGGSTDT. The CDR3 as a whole reads CASSRGGSTDTQYF.

According to its frequency, this clone is medium-sized. Read coverage stops 3 residues before the CDR3 terminus; the germline J gene supplies the remainder. The V call is TRBV19, the J call TRBJ2-3; D remains ambiguous. CDR1 and CDR2 (germline): LNHDA, SQIVND (reference sequence). Trimming took off 7 bases at V and 4 bases at J, with 6 bases between the two ends. This CDR3 has 11 residues. Partial CDR3 DNA: TGTGCCAGTAAGGGTGCAGATACG. Its translation is CASKGADT. The entire CDR3 protein is CASKGADTQYF.

This clone is classed as medium-sized by frequency. The read ends 3 residues shy of where the CDR3 ends; the end is completed using the germline J gene. This chain uses TRBV14 with TRBJ2-1; TRBD2 agrees at 7 bases. V gave up 6 bases and J gave up 4 bases; unmatched junction bases: 9. Germline CDR1 is SGHDN and CDR2 is FVKESK. The CDR3 loop spans 15 amino acids. Partial CDR3 DNA: TGTGCCAGCAGACCTTACAGCGGGACTTACAATGAG. This codes for CASRPYSGTYNE. The full CDR3 protein reads CASRPYSGTYNEQFF.